The rows below give T cell receptor beta chains drawn from one sample of a study of T cells in Graves' hyperthyroidism and ophthalmopathy. MiXCR, applied by TCRdb to the multiplex PCR reads, yields one record per CDR3 protein. This sample has about 610,000 distinct CDR3 sequences, with roughly 14% found just once. Specimen: blood. The source is a woman in her thirties or forties with Graves' ophthalmopathy. CDR3s include the opening cysteine and the closing phenylalanine or tryptophan. A D gene is named only where the DNA matches it firmly. The size field is filled for only some rows; it gives once, few, many or a size class.

v_call	j_call	d_call	clone_size	cdr3_aa	cdr3_nt
TRBV6-2/TRBV6-3	TRBJ2-7	.	many	CASSLQGYYEQYF	TGTGCCAGCAGTCTACAGGGATACTACGAGCAGTACTTC
TRBV7-2	TRBJ1-1	.	many	CASSLAGPSDTEAFF	TGTGCCAGCAGCTTAGCAGGCCCGTCCGACACTGAAGCTTTCTTT
TRBV24-1	TRBJ2-5	.	many	CATSDSGGRETQYF	TGTGCCACCAGTGACAGCGGAGGCCGGGAGACCCAGTACTTC
TRBV5-6	TRBJ1-1	.	many	CASSWSGGLAFF	TGTGCCAGCAGCTGGTCTGGTGGTTTGGCTTTCTTT
TRBV2	TRBJ2-2	TRBD1	many	CALENRGRSGELFF	TGTGCCCTGGAGAACAGGGGAAGGAGCGGGGAGCTGTTTTTT
TRBV24-1	TRBJ2-6	.	many	CATARGSGANVLTF	TGTGCCACCGCAAGGGGGTCTGGGGCCAACGTCCTGACTTTC
TRBV10-3	TRBJ2-5	.	many	CAISAGQSNLGETQYF	TGTGCCATCAGTGCTGGACAGAGCAATCTCGGGGAGACCCAGTACTTC
TRBV12-3/TRBV12-4	TRBJ2-2	TRBD1	few	CASTEEGGPGELFF	TGTGCCAGCACCGAGGAAGGGGGCCCCGGGGAGCTGTTTTTT
TRBV5-1	TRBJ2-7	.	many	CASSLGTGLLHEQYF	TGCGCCAGCAGCTTGGGGACGGGCCTCCTCCACGAGCAGTACTTC
TRBV19	TRBJ2-7	.	.	CASSRDTGEQYF	TGTGCCAGTAGTCGGGACACGGGGGAGCAGTACTTC
TRBV11-2	TRBJ2-5	.	.	CASGGGQQETQYF	TGTGCCAGCGGGGGGGGACAGCAAGAGACCCAGTACTTC
TRBV20-1	TRBJ2-7	.	.	CSAREGAGNWEQYF	TGCAGTGCTAGAGAAGGGGCGGGTAACTGGGAGCAGTACTTC